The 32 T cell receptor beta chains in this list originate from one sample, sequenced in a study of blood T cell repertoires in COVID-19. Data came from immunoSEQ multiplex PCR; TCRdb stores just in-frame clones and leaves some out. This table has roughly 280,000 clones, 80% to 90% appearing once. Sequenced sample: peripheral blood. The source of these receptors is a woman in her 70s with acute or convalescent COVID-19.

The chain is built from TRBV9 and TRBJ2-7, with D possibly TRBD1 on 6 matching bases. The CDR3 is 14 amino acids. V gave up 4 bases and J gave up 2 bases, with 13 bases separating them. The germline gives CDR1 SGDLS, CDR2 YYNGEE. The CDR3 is CASSTGQRTYEQYF. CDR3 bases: TGTGCCAGCAGCACCGGACAGAGGACCTACGAGCAGTACTTC.

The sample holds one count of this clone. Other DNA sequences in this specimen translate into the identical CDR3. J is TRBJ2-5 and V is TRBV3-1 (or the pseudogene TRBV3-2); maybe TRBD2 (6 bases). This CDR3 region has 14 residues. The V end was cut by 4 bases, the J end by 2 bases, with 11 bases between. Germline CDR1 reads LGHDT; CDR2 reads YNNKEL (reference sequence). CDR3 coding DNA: TGTGCCAGCAGCCTAGGGACTTCTCAAGAGACCCAGTACTTC. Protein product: CASSLGTSQETQYF.

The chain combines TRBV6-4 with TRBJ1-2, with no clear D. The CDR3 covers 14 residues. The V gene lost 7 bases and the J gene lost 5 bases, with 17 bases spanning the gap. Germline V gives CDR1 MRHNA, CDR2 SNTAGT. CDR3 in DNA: TGTGCCAGCACCCCCGAAGCGGGAGGGTATGGCTACACCTTC. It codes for CASTPEAGGYGYTF.

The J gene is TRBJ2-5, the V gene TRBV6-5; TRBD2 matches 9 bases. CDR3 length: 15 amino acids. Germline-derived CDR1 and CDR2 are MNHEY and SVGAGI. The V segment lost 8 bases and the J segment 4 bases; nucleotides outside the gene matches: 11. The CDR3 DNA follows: TGTGCCAGCCGTTTGAGCGGGGGGCCGTCAGAGACCCAGTACTTC. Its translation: CASRLSGGPSETQYF.

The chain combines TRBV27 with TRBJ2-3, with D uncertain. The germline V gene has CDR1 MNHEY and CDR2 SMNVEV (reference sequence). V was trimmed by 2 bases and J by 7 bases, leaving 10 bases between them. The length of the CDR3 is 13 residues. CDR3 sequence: CASSLETDNTQYF. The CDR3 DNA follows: TGTGCCAGCAGTTTAGAAACTGACAATACGCAGTATTTT.

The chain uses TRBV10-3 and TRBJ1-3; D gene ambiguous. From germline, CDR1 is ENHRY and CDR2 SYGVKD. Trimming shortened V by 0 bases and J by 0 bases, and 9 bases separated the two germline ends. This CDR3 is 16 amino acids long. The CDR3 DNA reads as TGTGCCATCAGTGAGTCGGAAGGGAGCTCTGGAAACACCATATATTTT. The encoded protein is CAISESEGSSGNTIYF.

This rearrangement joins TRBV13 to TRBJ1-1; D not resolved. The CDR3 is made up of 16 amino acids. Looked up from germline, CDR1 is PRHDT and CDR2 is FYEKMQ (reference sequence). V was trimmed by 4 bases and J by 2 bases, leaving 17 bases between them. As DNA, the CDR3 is TGTGCCAGCAGCTCCGAACGCGGGATGGGTAACACTGAAGCTTTCTTT. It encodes CASSSERGMGNTEAFF.

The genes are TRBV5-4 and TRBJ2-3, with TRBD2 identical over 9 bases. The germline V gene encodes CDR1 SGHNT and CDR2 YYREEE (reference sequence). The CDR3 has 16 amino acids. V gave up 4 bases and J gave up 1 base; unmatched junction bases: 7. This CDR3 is CASSLPPSGGTDTQYF. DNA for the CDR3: TGTGCCAGCAGCCTACCCCCTAGCGGGGGCACAGATACGCAGTATTTT. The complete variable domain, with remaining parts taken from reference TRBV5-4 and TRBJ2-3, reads ETGVTQSPTHLIKTRGQQVTLRCSSQSGHNTVSWYQQALGQGPQFIFQYYREEENGRGNFPPRFSGLQFPNYSSELNVNALELDDSALYLCASSLPPSGGTDTQYFGPGTRLTVL.

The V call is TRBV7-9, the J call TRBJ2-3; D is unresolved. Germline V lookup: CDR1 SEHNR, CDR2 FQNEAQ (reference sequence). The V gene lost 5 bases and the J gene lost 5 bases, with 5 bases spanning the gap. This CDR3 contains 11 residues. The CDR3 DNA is TGTGCCAGCAGCATCGGAGATACGCAGTATTTT. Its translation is CASSIGDTQYF.

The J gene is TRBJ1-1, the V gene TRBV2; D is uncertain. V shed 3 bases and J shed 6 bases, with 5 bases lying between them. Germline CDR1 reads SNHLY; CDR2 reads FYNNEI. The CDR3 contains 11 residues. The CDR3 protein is CASSDGAEAFF. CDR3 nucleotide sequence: TGTGCCAGCAGTGACGGTGCTGAAGCTTTCTTT.

This CDR3 reads CASSATGGYSPQHF. For the CDR3, the DNA is TGTGCCAGCAGTGCAACAGGGGGCTACTCACCCCAGCATTTT. The J gene is TRBJ1-5, the V gene TRBV6-6; TRBD1 aligns across 9 bases. V dropped 5 bases and J dropped 10; count of bases not matched to a gene: 9. This CDR3 contains 14 residues. Germline V gives CDR1 MNHNY, CDR2 SVGAGI (reference sequence).

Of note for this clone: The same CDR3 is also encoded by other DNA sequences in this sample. The CDR3 loop reads CASSRQGNTEAFF. In nucleotides, the CDR3 is TGTGCCAGCAGTCGACAGGGGAACACTGAAGCTTTCTTT. The rearrangement uses TRBV25-1 and TRBJ1-1; 7 nucleotides line up with TRBD1. Germline trimming cut 5 bases from V and 1 base from J; bases unmatched to any gene: 1. Germline V gene lookup returns CDR1 MGHDK and CDR2 SYGVNS. The CDR3 runs 13 residues.

The CDR3 bases are TGTGCCAGCAGCCCCCGGGACAAATACAATCAGCCCCAGCATTTT. Residues: CASSPRDKYNQPQHF. The chain couples TRBV6-6 to TRBJ1-5; D is perhaps TRBD1 (6 bases). V lost 6 bases and J 3 bases, leaving 15 bases between the germline ends. This CDR3 has 15 residues. Germline V CDR1 and CDR2: MNHNY, SVGAGI (reference sequence).

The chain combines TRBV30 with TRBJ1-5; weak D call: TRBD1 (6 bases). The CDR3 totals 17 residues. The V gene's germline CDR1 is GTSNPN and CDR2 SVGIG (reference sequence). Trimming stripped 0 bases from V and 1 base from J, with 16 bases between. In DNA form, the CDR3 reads TGTGCCTGGAGTGTATTGGGGGGGCACGGGAGCAATCAGCCCCAGCATTTT. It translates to CAWSVLGGHGSNQPQHF.

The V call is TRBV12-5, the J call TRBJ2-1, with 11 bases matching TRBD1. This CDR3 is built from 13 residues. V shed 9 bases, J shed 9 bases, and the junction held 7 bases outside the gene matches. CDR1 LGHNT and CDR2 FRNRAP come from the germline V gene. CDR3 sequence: CASGQGAVGEQFF. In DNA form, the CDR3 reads TGTGCTAGCGGACAGGGGGCAGTTGGTGAGCAGTTCTTC.

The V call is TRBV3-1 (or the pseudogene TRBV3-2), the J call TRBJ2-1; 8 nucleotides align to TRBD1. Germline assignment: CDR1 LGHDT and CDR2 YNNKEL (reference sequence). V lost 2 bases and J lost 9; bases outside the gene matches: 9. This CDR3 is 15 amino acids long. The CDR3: CASSQNWGQVAEQFF. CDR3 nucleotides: TGTGCCAGCAGCCAAAACTGGGGACAGGTCGCTGAGCAGTTCTTC.

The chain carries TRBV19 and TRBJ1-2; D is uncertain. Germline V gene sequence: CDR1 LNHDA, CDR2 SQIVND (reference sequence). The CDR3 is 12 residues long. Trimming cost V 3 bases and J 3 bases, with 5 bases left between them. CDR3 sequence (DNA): TGTGCCAGTAGTATTGACTACTATGGCTACACCTTC. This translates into CASSIDYYGYTF.

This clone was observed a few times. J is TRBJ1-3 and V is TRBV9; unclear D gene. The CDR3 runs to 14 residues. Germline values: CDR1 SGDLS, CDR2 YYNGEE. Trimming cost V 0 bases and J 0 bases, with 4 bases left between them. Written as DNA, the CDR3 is TGTGCCAGCAGCGTAGCCGGCTCTGGAAACACCATATATTTT. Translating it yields CASSVAGSGNTIYF.

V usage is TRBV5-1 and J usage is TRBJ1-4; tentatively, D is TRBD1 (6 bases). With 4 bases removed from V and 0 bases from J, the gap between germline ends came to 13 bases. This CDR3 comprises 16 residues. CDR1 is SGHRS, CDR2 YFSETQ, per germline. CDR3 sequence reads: CASSTRTDATNEKLFF. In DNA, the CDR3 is TGCGCCAGCAGCACCCGGACAGATGCAACTAATGAAAAACTGTTTTTT.

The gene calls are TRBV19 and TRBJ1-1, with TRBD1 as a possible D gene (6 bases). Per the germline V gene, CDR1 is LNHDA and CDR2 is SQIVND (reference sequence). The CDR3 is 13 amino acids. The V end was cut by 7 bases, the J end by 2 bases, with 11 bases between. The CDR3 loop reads CASTDRQNTEAFF. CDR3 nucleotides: TGTGCCAGTACTGACAGGCAAAACACTGAAGCTTTCTTT.

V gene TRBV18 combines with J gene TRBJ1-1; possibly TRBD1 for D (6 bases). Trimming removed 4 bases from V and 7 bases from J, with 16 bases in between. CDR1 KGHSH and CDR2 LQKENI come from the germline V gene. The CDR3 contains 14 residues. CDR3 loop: CASSRTSVQGEAFF. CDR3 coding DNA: TGTGCCAGCTCACGGACATCGGTACAGGGTGAAGCTTTCTTT.

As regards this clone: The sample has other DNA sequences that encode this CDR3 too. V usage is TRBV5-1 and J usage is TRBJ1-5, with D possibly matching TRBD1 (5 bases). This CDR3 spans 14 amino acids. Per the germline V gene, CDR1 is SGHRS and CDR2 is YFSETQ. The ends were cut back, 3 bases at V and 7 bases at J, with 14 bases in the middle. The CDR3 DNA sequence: TGCGCCAGCAGCTCTGGGACTGAAGGGCAGCCCCAGCATTTT. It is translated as CASSSGTEGQPQHF.

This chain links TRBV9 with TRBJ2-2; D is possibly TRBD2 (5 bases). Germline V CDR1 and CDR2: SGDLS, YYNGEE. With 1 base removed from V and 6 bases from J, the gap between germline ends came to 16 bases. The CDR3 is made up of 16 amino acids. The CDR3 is CASSVPTPRGPGELFF. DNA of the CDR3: TGTGCCAGCAGCGTACCCACCCCGAGAGGGCCCGGGGAGCTGTTTTTT.

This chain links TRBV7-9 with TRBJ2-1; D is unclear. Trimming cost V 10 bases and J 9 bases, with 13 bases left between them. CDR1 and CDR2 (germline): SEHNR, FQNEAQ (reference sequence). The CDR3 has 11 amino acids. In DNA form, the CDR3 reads TGTGCCATCACGATCCTTATTGAGCAGTTCTTC. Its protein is CAITILIEQFF.

CDR3 bases: TGTGCCACCTCAGTTAAGGGACAGGGAAATTCACCCCTCCACTTT. Amino acid sequence: CATSVKGQGNSPLHF. This rearrangement joins TRBV6-5 to TRBJ1-6, with 9 bases matching TRBD1. Germline assignment: CDR1 MNHEY and CDR2 SVGAGI. This CDR3 contains 15 residues. V lost 10 bases, J lost 7 bases, and 11 bases stayed unmatched.

CDR3 region: CASRTPTGPGGYTF. The CDR3, as DNA: TGTGCCAGCAGGACGCCGACAGGGCCTGGTGGCTACACCTTC. The V and J genes are TRBV5-4 and TRBJ1-2, with 7 bases fitting TRBD1. The J segment lost 7 bases and the V segment lost 5 bases, leaving 11 bases of the junction unmatched. The CDR3 is 14 amino acids. CDR1 is SGHNT, CDR2 YYREEE, per germline (reference sequence).

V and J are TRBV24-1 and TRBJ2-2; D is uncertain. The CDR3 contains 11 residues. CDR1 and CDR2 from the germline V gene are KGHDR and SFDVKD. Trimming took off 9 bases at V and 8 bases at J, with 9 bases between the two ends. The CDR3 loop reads CATERGGELFF. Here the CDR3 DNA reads TGTGCCACCGAAAGAGGTGGGGAGCTGTTTTTT.

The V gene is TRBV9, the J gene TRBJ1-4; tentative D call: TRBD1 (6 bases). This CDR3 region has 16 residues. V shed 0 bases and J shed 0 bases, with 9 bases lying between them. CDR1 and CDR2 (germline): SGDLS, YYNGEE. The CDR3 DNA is TGTGCCAGCAGCGTAGATAGGACAGCAACTAATGAAAAACTGTTTTTT. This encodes CASSVDRTATNEKLFF.

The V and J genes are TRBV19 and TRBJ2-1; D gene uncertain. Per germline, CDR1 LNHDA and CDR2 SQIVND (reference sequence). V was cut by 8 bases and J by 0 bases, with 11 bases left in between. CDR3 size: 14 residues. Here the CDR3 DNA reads TGTGCCAGTGGTAGTTCCCGCTCCTACAATGAGCAGTTCTTC. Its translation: CASGSSRSYNEQFF.

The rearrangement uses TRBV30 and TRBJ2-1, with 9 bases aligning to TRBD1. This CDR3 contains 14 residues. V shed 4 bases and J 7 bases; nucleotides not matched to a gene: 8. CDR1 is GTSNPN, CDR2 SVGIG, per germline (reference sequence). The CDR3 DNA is TGTGCCTGGACCAATTCCGGGACAGGGAATGAGCAGTTCTTC. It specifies CAWTNSGTGNEQFF. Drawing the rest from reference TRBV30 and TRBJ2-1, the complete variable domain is SQTIHQWPATLVQPVGSPLSLECTVEGTSNPNLYWYRQAAGRGLQLLFYSVGIGQISSEVPQNLSASRPQDRQFILSSKKLLLSDSGFYLCAWTNSGTGNEQFFGPGTRLTVL.

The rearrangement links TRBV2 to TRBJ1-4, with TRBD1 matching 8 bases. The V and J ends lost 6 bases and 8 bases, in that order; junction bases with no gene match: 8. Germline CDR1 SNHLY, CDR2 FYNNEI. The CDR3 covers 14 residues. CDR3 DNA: TGTGCCAGCAGGATGACAGGGGCTGACGAAAAACTGTTTTTT. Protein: CASRMTGADEKLFF.

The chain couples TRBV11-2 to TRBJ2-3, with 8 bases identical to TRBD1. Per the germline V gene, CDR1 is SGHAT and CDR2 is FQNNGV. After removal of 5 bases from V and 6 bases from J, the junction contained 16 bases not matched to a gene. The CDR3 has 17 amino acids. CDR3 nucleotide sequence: TGTGCCAGCAGCGTGACCGGGACAGGTCCTCGGGGGGATACGCAGTATTTT. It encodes CASSVTGTGPRGDTQYF.